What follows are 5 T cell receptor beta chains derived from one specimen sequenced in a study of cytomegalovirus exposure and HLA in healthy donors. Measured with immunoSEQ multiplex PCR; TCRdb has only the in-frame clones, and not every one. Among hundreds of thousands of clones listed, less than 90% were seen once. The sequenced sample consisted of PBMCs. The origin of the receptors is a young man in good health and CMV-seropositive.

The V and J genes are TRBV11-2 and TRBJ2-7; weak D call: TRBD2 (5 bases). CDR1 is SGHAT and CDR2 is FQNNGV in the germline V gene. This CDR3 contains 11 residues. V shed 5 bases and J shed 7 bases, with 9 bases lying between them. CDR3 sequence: CASSLAPEQYF. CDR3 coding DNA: TGTGCCAGCAGCCTAGCCCCTGAGCAGTACTTC.

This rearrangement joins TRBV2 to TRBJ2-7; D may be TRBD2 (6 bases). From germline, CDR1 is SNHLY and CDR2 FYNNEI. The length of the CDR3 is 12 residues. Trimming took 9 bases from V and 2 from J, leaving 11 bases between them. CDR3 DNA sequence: TGTGCCAGTCGGGACTGGACCTACGAGCAGTACTTC. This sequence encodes CASRDWTYEQYF.

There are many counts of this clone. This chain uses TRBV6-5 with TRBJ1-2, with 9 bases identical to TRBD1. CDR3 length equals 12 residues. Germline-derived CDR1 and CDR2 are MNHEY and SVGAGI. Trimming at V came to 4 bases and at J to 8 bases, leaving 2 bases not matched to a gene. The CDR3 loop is CASSWTGVGYTF. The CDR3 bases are TGTGCCAGCAGTTGGACAGGGGTCGGCTACACCTTC.

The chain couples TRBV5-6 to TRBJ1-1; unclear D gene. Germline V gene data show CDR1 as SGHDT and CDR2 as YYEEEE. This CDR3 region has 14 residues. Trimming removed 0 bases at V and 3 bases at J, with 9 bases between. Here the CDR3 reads CASSLGLLHTEAFF. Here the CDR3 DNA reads TGTGCCAGCAGCTTGGGGCTCCTACACACTGAAGCTTTCTTT.

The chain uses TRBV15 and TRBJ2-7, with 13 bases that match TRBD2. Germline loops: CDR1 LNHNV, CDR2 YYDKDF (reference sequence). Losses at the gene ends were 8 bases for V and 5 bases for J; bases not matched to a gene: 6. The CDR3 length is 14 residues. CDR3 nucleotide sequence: TGTGCCACCCGGACTAGCGGGAGTGGCCACGAGCAGTACTTC. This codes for CATRTSGSGHEQYF.